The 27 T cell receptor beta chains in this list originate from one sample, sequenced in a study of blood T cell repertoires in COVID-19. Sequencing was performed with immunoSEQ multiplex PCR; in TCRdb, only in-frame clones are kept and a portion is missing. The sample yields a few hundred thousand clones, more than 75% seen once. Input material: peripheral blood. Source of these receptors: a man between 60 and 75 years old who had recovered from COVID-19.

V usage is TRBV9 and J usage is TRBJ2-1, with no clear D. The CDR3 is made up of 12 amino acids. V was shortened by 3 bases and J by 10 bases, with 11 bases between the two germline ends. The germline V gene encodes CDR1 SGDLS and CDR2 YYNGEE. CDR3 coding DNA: TGTGCCAGCAGCGAACATATGGAGGAGCAGTTCTTC. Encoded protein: CASSEHMEEQFF.

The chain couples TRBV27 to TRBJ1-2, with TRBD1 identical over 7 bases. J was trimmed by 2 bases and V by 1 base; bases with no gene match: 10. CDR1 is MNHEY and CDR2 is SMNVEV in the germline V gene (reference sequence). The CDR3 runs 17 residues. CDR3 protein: CASSLYAIDRENYGYTF. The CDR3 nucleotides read TGTGCCAGCAGTTTATATGCCATCGACAGGGAGAACTATGGCTACACCTTC.

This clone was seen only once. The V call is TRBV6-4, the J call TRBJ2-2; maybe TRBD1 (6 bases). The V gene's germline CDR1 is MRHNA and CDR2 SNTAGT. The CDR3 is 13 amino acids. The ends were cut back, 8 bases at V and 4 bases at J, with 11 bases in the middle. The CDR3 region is CASRTGPTGELFF. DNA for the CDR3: TGTGCCAGCCGTACAGGGCCCACCGGGGAGCTGTTTTTT.

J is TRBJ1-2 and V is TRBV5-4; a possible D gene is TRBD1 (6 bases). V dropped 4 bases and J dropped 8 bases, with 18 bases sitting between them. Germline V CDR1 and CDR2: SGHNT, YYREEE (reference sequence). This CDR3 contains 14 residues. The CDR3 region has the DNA TGTGCCAGCAGCGACCAAAGGGGGGGGAGAGGCTACACCTTC. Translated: CASSDQRGGRGYTF.

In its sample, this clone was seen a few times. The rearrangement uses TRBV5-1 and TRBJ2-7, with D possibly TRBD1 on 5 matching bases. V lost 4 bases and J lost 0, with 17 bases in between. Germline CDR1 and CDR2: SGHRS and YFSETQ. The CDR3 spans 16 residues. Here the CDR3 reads CASSKIPDSLSYEQYF. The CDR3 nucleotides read TGCGCCAGCAGCAAAATCCCCGACAGCCTCTCCTACGAGCAGTACTTC.

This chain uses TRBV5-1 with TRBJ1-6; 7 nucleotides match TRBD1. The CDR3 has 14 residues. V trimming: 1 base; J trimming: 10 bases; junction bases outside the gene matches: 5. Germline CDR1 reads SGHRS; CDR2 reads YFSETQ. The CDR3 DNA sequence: TGCGCCAGCAGCTTGACAGGGGATGGGTCACCCCTCCACTTT. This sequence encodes CASSLTGDGSPLHF.

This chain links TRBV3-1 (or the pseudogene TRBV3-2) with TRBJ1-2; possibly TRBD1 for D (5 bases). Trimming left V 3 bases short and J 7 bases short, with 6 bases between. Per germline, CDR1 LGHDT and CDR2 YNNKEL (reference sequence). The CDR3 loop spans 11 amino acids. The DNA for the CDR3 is TGTGCCAGCAGCCAGGGGGGTGGCTACACCTTC. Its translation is CASSQGGGYTF.

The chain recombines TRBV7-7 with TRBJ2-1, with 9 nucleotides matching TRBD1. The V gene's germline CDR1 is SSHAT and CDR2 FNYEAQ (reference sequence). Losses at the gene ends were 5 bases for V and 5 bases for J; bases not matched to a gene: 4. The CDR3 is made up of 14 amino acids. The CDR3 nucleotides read TGTGCCAGCAGCCGAGGGACAGGGAACAATGAGCAGTTCTTC. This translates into CASSRGTGNNEQFF.

The CDR3 DNA reads TGCGCCAGCAGCTCCCCCGGTGGACAGGGGGCGGCCTACAATGAGCAGTTCTTC. This sequence encodes CASSSPGGQGAAYNEQFF. The chain is built from TRBV5-1 and TRBJ2-1; 11 bases match TRBD1. Germline CDR1 and CDR2: SGHRS and YFSETQ. V trimming: 3 bases; J trimming: 2 bases; junction bases outside the gene matches: 10. The CDR3 runs 18 residues.

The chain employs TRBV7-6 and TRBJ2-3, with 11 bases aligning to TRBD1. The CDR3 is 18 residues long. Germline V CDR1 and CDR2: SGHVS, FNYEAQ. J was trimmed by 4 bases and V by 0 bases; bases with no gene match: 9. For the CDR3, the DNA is TGTGCCAGCAGCTTAGCCGGGGGACAGGGGGTAGCGGCAGATACGCAGTATTTT. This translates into CASSLAGGQGVAADTQYF.

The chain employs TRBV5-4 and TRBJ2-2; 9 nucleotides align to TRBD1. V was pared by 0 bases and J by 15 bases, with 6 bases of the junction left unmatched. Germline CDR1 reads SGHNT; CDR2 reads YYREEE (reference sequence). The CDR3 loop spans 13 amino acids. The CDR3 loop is CASSLAGTGTLFF. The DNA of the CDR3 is TGTGCCAGCAGCTTGGCCGGGACAGGGACGTTGTTTTTT.

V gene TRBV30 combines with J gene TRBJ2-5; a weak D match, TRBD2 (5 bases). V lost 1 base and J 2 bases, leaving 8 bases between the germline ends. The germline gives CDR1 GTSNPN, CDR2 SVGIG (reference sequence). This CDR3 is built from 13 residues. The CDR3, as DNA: TGTGCCTGGAGTGGTCGCGGGCAAGAGACCCAGTACTTC. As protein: CAWSGRGQETQYF. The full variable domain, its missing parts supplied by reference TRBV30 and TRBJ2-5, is SQTIHQWPATLVQPVGSPLSLECTVEGTSNPNLYWYRQAAGRGLQLLFYSVGIGQISSEVPQNLSASRPQDRQFILSSKKLLLSDSGFYLCAWSGRGQETQYFGPGTRLLVL.

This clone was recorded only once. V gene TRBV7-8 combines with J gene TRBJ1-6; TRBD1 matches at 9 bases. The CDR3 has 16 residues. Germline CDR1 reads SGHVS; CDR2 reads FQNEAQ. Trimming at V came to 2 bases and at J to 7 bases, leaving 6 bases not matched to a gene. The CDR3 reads CASSLQGQGKNSPLHF. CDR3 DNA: TGTGCCAGCAGCTTACAAGGACAGGGGAAGAATTCACCCCTCCACTTT.

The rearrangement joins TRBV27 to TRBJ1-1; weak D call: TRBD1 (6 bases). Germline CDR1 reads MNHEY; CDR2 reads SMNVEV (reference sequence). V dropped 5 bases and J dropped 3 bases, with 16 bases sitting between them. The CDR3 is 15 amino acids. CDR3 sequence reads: CASSRDVQGDTEAFF. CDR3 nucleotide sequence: TGTGCCAGCAGTCGAGACGTACAGGGTGACACTGAAGCTTTCTTT.

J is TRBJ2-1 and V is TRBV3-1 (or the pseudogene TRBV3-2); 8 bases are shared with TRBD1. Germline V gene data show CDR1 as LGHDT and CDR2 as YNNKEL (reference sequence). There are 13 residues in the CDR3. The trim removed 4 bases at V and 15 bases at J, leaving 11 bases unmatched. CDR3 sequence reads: CASSLSGQVRLFF. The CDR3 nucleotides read TGTGCCAGCAGCCTTTCGGGACAGGTTCGGCTGTTCTTC.

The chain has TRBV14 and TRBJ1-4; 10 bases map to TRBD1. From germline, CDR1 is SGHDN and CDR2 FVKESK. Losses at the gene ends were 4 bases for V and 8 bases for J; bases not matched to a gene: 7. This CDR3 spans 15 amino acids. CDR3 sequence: CASSPRTGGGEKLFF. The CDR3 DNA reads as TGTGCCAGCAGCCCCCGGACAGGGGGAGGGGAAAAACTGTTTTTT.

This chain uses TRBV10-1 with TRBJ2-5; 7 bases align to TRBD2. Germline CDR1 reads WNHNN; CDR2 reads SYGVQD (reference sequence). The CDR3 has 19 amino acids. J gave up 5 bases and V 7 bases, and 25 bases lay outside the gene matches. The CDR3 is CASTGGKGAGLLLGETQYF. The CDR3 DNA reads TGCGCCAGCACCGGGGGGAAGGGAGCGGGGTTACTTTTGGGGGAGACCCAGTACTTC.

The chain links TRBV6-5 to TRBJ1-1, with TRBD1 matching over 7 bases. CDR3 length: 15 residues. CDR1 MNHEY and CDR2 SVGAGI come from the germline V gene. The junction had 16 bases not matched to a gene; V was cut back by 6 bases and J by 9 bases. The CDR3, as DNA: TGTGCCAGCAGACCAGAGGGACAGCCTCAGGCAAAAGCTTTCTTT. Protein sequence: CASRPEGQPQAKAFF.

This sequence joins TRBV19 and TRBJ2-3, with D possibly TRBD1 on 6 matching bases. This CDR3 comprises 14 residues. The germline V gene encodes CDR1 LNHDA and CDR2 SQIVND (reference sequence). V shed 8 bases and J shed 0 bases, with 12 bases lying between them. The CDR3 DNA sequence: TGTGCCAGTTCCCAGGGGCTTAGCACAGATACGCAGTATTTT. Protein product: CASSQGLSTDTQYF.

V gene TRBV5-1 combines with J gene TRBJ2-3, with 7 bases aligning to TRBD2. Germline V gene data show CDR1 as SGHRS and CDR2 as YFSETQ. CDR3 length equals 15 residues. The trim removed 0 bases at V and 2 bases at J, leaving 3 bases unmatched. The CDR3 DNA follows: TGCGCCAGCAGCTTGGATCGGGGGGACACAGATACGCAGTATTTT. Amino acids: CASSLDRGDTDTQYF. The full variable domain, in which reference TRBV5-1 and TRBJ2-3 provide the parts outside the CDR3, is KAGVTQTPRYLIKTRGQQVTLSCSPISGHRSVSWYQQTPGQGLQFLFEYFSETQRNKGNFPGRFSGRQFSNSRSEMNVSTLELGDSALYLCASSLDRGDTDTQYFGPGTRLTVL.

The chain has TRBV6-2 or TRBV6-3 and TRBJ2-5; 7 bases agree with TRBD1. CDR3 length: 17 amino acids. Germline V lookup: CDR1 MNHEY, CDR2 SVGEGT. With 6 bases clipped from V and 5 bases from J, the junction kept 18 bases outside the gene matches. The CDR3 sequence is CASSQGVLTVSAETQYF. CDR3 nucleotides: TGTGCCAGCAGCCAGGGGGTTTTGACAGTCTCGGCGGAGACCCAGTACTTC.

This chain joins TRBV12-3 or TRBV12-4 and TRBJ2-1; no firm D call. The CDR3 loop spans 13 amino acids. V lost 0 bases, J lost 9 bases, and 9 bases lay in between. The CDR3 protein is CASSLARLAEQFF. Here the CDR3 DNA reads TGTGCCAGCAGTTTAGCGCGGCTGGCTGAGCAGTTCTTC.

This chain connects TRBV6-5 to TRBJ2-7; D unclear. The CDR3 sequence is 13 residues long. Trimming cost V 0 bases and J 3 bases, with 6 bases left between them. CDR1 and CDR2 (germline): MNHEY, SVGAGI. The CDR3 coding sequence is TGTGCCAGCAGTTACTCGGCAGACTACGAGCAGTACTTC. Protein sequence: CASSYSADYEQYF.

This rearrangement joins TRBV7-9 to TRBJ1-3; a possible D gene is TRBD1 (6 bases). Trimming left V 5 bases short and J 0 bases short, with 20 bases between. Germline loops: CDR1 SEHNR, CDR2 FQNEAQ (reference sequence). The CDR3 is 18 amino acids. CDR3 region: CASSTITQGLSSGNTIYF. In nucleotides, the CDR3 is TGTGCCAGCAGCACTATAACCCAGGGGCTAAGCTCTGGAAACACCATATATTTT.

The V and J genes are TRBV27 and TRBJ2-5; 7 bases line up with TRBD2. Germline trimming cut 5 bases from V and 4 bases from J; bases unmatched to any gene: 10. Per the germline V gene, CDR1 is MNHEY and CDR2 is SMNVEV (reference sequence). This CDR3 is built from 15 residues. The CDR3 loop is CASSHAAAGRETQYF. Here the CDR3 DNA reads TGTGCCAGCAGTCACGCCGCAGCGGGACGAGAGACCCAGTACTTC.

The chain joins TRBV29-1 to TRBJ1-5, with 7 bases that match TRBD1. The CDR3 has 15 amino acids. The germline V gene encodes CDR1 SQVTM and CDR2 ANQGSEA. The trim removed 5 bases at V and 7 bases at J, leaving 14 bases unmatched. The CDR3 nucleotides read TGCAGCGTTTTAGTCGAGGGGGCGGGTAAGCAGCCCCAGCATTTT. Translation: CSVLVEGAGKQPQHF.

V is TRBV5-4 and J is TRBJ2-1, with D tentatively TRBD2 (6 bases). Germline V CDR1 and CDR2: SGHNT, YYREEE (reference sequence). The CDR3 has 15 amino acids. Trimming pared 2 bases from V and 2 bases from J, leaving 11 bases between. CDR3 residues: CASSFGRLPYNEQFF. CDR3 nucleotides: TGTGCCAGCAGCTTCGGGAGACTCCCCTACAATGAGCAGTTCTTC.